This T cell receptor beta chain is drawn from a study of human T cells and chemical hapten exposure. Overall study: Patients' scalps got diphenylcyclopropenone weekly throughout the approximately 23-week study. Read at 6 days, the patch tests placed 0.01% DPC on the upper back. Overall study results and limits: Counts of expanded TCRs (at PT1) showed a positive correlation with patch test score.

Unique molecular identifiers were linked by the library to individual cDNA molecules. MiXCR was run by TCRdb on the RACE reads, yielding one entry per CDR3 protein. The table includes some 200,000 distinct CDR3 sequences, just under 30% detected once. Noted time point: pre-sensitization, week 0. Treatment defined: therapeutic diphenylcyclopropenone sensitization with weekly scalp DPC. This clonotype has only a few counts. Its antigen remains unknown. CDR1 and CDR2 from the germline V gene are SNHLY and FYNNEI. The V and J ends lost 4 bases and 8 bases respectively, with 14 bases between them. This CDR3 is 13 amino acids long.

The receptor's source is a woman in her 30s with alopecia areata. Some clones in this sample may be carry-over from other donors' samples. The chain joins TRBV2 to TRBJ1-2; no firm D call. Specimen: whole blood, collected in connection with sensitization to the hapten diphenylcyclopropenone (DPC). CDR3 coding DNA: TGTGCCAGCAGTGGAGACCGGGTAGCCGGCTACACCTTC. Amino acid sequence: CASSGDRVAGYTF. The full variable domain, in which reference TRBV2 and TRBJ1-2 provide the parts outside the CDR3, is EPEVTQTPSHQVTQMGQEVILRCVPISNHLYFYWYRQILGQKVEFLVSFYNNEISEKSEIFDDQFSVERPDGSNFTLKIRSTKLEDSAMYFCASSGDRVAGYTFGSGTRLTVV.